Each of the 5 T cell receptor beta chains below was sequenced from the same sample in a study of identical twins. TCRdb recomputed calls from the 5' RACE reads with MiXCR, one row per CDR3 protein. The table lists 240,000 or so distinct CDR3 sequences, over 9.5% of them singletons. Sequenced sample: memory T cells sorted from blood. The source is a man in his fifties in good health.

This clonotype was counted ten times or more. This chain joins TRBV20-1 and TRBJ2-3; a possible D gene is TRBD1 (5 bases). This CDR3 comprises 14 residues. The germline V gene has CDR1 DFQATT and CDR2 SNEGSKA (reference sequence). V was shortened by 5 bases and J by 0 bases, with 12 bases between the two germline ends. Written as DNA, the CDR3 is TGCAGTGCTGCCCAGGGTAGCAGCACAGATACGCAGTATTTT. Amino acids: CSAAQGSSTDTQYF.

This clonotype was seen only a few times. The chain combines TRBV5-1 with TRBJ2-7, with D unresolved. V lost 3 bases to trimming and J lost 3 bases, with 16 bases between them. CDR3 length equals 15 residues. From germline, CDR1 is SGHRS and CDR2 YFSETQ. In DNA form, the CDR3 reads TGCGCCAGCAGCTCGGGCGCCGGCACCCTCTACGAGCAGTACTTC. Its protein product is CASSSGAGTLYEQYF.

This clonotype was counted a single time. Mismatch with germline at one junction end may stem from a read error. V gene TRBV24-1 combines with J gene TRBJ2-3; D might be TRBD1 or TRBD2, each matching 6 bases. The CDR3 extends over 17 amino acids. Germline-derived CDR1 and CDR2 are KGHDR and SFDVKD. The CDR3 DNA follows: TGTGCCACCAGTGATTTGCAGGGGACTGCTAGCACAGATATGCAGTATTTT. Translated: CATSDLQGTASTDMQYF.

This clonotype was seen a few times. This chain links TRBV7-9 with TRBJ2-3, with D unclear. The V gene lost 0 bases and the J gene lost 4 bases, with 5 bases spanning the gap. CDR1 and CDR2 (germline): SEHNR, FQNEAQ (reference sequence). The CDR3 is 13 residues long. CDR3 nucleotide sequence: TGTGCCAGCAGCTTAGCGAATTCAGATACGCAGTATTTT. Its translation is CASSLANSDTQYF.

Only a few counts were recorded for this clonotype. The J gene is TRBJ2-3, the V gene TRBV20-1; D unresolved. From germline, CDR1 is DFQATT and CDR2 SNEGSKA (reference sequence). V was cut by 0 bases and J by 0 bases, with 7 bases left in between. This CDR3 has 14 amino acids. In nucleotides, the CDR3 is TGCAGTGCTAGAGATCGTTATAGCACAGATACGCAGTATTTT. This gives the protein CSARDRYSTDTQYF.